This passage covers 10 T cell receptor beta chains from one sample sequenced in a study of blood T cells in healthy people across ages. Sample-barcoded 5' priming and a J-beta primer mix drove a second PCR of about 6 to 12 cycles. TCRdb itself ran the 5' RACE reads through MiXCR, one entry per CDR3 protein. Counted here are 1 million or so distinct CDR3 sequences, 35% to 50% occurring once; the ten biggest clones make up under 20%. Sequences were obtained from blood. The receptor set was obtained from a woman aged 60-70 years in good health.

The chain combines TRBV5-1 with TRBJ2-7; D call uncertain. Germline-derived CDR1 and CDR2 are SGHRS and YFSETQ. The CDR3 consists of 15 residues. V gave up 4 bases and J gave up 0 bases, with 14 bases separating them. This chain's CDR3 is CASSVTQWNSYEQYF. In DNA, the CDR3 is TGCGCCAGCAGCGTTACGCAGTGGAACTCCTACGAGCAGTACTTC.

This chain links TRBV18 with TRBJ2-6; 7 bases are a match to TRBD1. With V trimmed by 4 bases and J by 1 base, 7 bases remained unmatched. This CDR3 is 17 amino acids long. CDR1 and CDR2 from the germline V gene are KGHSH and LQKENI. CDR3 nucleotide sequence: TGTGCCAGCTCACTACGACAGGGAGATTCTGGGGCCAACGTCCTGACTTTC. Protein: CASSLRQGDSGANVLTF. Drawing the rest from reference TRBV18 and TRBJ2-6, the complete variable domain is NAGVMQNPRHLVRRRGQEARLRCSPMKGHSHVYWYRQLPEEGLKFMVYLQKENIIDESGMPKERFSAEFPKEGPSILRIQQVVRGDSAAYFCASSLRQGDSGANVLTFGAGSRLTVL.

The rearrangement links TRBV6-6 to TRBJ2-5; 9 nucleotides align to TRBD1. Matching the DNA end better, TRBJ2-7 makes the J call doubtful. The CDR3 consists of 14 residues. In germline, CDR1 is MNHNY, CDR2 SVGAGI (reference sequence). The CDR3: CASSGTGKDYEQYF. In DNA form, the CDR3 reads TGTGCCAGCAGTGGGACAGGGAAGGACTACGAGCAGTACTTC.

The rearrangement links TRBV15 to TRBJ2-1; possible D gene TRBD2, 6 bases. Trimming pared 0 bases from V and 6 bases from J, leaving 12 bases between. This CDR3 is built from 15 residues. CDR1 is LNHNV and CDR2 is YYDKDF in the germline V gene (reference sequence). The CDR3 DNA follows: TGTGCCACCAGCAGAGATCCCGGACTATCCAATGAGCAGTTCTTC. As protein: CATSRDPGLSNEQFF.

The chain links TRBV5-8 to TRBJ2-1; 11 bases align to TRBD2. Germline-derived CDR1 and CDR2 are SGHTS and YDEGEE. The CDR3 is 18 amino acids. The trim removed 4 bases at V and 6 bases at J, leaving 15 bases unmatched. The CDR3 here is CASSPVWELAGDLNEQFF. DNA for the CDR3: TGTGCCAGCAGCCCCGTCTGGGAACTAGCGGGAGACCTCAATGAGCAGTTCTTC.

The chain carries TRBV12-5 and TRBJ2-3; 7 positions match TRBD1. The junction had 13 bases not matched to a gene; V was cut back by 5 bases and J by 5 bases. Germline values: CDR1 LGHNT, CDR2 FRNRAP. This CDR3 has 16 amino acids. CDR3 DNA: TGTGCTAGTGGTCCCGACAGGGTAGCTTCGAAAGATACGCAGTATTTT. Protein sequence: CASGPDRVASKDTQYF.

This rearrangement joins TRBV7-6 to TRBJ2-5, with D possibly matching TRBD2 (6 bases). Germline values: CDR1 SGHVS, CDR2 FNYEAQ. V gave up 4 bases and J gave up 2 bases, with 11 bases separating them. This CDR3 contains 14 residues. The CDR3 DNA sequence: TGTGCCAGCAGCTCGGGACTCGGGCAAGAGACCCAGTACTTC. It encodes CASSSGLGQETQYF.

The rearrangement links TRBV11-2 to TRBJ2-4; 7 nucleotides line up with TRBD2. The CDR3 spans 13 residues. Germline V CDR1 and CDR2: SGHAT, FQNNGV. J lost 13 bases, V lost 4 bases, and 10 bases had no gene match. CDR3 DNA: TGTGCCAGCAGCTCGCAAACCGTGCGGGAGCAGTACTTC. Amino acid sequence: CASSSQTVREQYF.

CDR3 protein: CASSLSPGLEYEQYF. CDR3 bases: TGTGCCAGCAGTTTATCCCCGGGACTAGAATACGAGCAGTACTTC. This sequence joins TRBV28 and TRBJ2-7, with TRBD2 matching 8 bases. The CDR3 has 15 amino acids. The germline gives CDR1 MDHEN, CDR2 SYDVKM. J lost 4 bases, V lost 1 base, and 6 bases had no gene match.

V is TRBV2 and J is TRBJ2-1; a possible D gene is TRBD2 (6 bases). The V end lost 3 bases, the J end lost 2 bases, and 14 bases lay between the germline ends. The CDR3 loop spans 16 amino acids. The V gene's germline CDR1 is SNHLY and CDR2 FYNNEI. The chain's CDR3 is CASSEVGGRTYNEQFF. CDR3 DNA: TGTGCCAGCAGTGAGGTGGGGGGTCGGACCTACAATGAGCAGTTCTTC.